Only one count was recorded for the clone carrying this T cell receptor beta chain. Some clones are missing from TCRdb's copy, which holds only in-frame ones; the method was immunoSEQ multiplex PCR. The sample contains 70,000 or so clones, about 95% of which appear only once. This sample is part of a study of cytomegalovirus exposure and HLA in healthy donors. V was clipped by 3 bases and J by 2 bases; unmatched bases: 5. This CDR3 has 15 amino acids. Germline CDR1 is SGHTA and CDR2 is FQGTGA. The sequencing sample was made of PBMCs. This chain links TRBV7-3 with TRBJ2-7, with 9 bases that match TRBD2. This clonotype was obtained from a woman aged 18-29 years in good health and CMV-seronegative. The CDR3 loop is CASSLGAGGTYEQYF. DNA of the CDR3: TGTGCCAGCAGCTTGGGAGCGGGAGGAACCTACGAGCAGTACTTC.